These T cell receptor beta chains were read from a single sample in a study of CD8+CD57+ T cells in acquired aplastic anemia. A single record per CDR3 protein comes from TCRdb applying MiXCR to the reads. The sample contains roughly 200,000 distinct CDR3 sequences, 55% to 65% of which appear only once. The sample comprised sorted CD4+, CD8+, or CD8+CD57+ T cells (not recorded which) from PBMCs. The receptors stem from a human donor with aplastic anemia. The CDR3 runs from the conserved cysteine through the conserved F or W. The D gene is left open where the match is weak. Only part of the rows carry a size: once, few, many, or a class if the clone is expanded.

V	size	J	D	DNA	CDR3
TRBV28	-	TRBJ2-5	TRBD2	TGTGCCAGCAGTTTAAACGGACTAGCGGAAGAGACCCAGTACTTC	CASSLNGLAEETQYF
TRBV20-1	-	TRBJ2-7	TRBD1	TGCAGTGCTAGAGACAGGGGGCGCTCCTACGAGCAGTACTTC	CSARDRGRSYEQYF
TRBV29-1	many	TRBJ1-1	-	TGCAGCGTTGAAGAGGGAACCCTTGAAGCTTTCTTT	CSVEEGTLEAFF
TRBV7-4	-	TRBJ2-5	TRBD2	TGTGCCAGCAGCTTAAGCGGGGGGCATCAAGAGACCCAGTACTTC	CASSLSGGHQETQYF
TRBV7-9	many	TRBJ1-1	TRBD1	TGTGCCAGCAGCCACAGGGGGACTGAAGCTTTCTTT	CASSHRGTEAFF
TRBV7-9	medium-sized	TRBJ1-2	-	TGTGCCAGCAGCTTAGGCGGGACCGCGGCCTACAACTATGGCTACACCTTC	CASSLGGTAAYNYGYTF
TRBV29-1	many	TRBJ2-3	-	TGCAGCGTTGAAATTTCCGTCACAGATACGCAGTATTTT	CSVEISVTDTQYF
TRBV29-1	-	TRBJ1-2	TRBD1	TGCAGCGTTGAGAGGAACAGGGGGAACTATGGCTACACCTTC	CSVERNRGNYGYTF
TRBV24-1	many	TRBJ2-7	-	TGTGCCACCAGTGATTTAGGGATCGAGCAGTACTTC	CATSDLGIEQYF
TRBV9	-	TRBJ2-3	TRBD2	TGTGCCAGCAGCGTCGGCGGGAGCCCAGATACGCAGTATTTT	CASSVGGSPDTQYF
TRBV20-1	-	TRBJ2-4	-	TGCAGTGCTAAGGGGCTCTTGGACAAAAACATTCAGTACTTC	CSAKGLLDKNIQYF
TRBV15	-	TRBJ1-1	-	TGTGCCACCAGCAGAGTGGACCGCCCGAACACTGAAGCTTTCTTT	CATSRVDRPNTEAFF
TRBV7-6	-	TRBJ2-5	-	TGTGCCAGCGGGGCAGGGTACGGGCGGACCCAGTACTTC	CASGAGYGRTQYF
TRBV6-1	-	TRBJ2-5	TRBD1	TGTGCCAGCAAATCCAGGGACAGGGCAAAATCCGTAGAGACCCAGTACTTC	CASKSRDRAKSVETQYF
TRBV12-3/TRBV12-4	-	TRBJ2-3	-	TGTGCCAGCAGGCTCCGAGGGACCACAGATACGCAGTATTTT	CASRLRGTTDTQYF
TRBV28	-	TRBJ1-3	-	TGTGCCAGCAGTTTAGGGTCCGCGCCATCTGGAAACACCATATATTTT	CASSLGSAPSGNTIYF
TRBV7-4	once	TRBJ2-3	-	TGTGCCAGCAGCTTAGTACCCAGGACCGGGATCACAGATACGCAGTATTTT	CASSLVPRTGITDTQYF
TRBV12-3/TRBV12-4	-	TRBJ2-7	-	TGCGCCGGCAGTCTTTGGAGGGTCTACGAGCAGTACTTC	CAGSLWRVYEQYF